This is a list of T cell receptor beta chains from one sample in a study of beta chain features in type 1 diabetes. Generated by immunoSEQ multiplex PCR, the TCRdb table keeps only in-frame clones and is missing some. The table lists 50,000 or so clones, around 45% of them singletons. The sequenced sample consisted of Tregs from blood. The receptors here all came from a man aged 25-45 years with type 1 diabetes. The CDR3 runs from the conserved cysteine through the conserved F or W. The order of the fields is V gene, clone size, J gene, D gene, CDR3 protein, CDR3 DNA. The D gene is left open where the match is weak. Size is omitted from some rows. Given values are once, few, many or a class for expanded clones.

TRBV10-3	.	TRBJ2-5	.	CAIRQGLDYWTQYF	TGTGCCATCAGACAGGGATTAGATTATTGGACCCAGTACTTC
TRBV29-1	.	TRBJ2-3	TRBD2	CSVAALAGGTDTQYF	TGCAGCGTAGCCGCGCTAGCGGGGGGCACAGATACGCAGTATTTT
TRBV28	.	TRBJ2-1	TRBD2	CASSFLRGLAEYNEQFF	TGTGCCAGCAGTTTCCTAAGAGGACTAGCGGAATACAATGAGCAGTTCTTC
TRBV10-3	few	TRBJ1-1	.	CAISGLPGDTEAFF	TGTGCCATCAGTGGGCTCCCCGGAGACACTGAAGCTTTCTTT
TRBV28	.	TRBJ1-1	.	CASSGLLDEDTEAFF	TGTGCCAGCAGCGGCCTTCTAGACGAGGACACTGAAGCTTTCTTT
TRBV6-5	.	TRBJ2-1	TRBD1	CASGRDRGNEQFF	TGTGCCAGCGGACGGGACAGGGGTAATGAGCAGTTCTTC
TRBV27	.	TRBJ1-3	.	CASSVKASGNTIYF	TGTGCCAGCAGTGTGAAAGCGTCTGGAAACACCATATATTTT
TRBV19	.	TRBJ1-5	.	CASSIVYQPQHF	TGTGCCAGTAGTATCGTGTATCAGCCCCAGCATTTT
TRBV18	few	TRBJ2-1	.	CASSPLGQGGNNEQFF	TGTGCCAGCTCACCACTAGGGCAGGGAGGAAACAATGAGCAGTTCTTC
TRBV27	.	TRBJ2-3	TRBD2	CASSLISAGGGRADTQYF	TGTGCCAGCAGTTTAATTTCGGCGGGAGGCGGTCGGGCAGATACGCAGTATTTT
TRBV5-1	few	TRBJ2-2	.	CASSLGAALEPSNTGELFF	TGCGCCAGCAGCTTGGGCGCGGCCCTAGAGCCTTCGAACACCGGGGAGCTGTTTTTT
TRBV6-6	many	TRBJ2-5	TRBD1	CASSHWTGWETQYF	TGTGCCAGCAGTCACTGGACAGGGTGGGAGACCCAGTACTTC
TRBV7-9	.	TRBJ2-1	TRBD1	CASSSGQGAYNEQFF	TGTGCCAGCAGCTCCGGACAGGGGGCGTACAATGAGCAGTTCTTC
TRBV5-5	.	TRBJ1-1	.	CASSSQGRDTEAFF	TGTGCCAGCAGCTCGCAGGGCCGGGACACTGAAGCTTTCTTT
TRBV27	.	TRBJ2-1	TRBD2	CASSPPPGLAGGHEQFF	TGTGCCAGCAGTCCCCCCCCTGGACTAGCGGGAGGCCATGAGCAGTTCTTC
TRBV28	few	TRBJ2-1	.	CASSYRSNEQFF	TGTGCCAGCAGCTACAGGAGTAATGAGCAGTTCTTC
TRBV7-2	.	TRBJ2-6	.	CASSLAAGIHSGANVLTF	TGTGCCAGCAGCTTAGCTGCAGGGATCCACTCTGGGGCCAACGTCCTGACTTTC
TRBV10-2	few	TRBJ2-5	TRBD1	CASSFVTGVQETQYF	TGCGCCAGCAGTTTCGTGACAGGGGTTCAAGAGACCCAGTACTTC
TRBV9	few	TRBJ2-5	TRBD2	CASSVDGRAYETQYF	TGTGCCAGCAGCGTAGACGGGAGGGCCTATGAGACCCAGTACTTC
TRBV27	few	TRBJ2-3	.	CASSWQGLQDTQYF	TGTGCCAGCAGTTGGCAGGGGTTACAAGATACGCAGTATTTT
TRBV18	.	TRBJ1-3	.	CASSLQGSGNTIYF	TGTGCCAGCTCTCTACAGGGATCTGGAAACACCATATATTTT
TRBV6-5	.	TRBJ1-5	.	CASSVRGYQPQHF	TGTGCCAGCAGTGTAAGGGGATATCAGCCCCAGCATTTT
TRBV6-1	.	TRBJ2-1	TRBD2	CASSERGLAGRSVDEQFF	TGTGCCAGCAGTGAACGTGGGCTAGCGGGGAGATCGGTCGATGAGCAGTTCTTC
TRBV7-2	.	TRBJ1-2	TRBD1	CASSLGGQNYGYTF	TGTGCCAGCAGCTTAGGGGGACAGAACTATGGCTACACCTTC
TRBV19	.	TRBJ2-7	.	CASSWGLEYEQYF	TGTGCCAGTAGTTGGGGACTCGAATACGAGCAGTACTTC
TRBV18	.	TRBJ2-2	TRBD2	CASSHPSASGRIGELFF	TGTGCCAGCTCTCACCCTTCTGCTAGCGGGAGAATCGGGGAGCTGTTTTTT
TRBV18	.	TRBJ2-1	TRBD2	CASSRTSGLSYNEQFF	TGTGCCAGCTCACGGACTAGCGGACTCTCCTACAATGAGCAGTTCTTC
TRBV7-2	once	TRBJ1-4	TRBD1	CASSLASGQGRKLFF	TGTGCCAGCAGCTTAGCTTCCGGACAGGGGAGAAAACTGTTTTTT
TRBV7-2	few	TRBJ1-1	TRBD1	CASSLRQGTEAFF	TGTGCCAGCAGCTTAAGACAGGGCACTGAAGCTTTCTTT
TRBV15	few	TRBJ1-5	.	CATSRGSGGLYQPQHF	TGTGCCACCAGCAGGGGTTCGGGGGGGTTGTATCAGCCCCAGCATTTT
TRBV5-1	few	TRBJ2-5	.	CASSLQAGPQETQYF	TGCGCCAGCAGCTTGCAAGCGGGCCCTCAAGAGACCCAGTACTTC
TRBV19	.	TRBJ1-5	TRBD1	CASSMGRTGGISNQPQHF	TGTGCCAGTAGTATGGGGAGAACAGGGGGCATAAGCAATCAGCCCCAGCATTTT
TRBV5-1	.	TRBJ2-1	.	CASSLGGPYNEQFF	TGCGCCAGCAGCTTGGGAGGGCCCTACAATGAGCAGTTCTTC
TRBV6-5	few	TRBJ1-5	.	CASGTDSGPQHF	TGTGCCAGCGGGACGGACAGTGGGCCCCAGCATTTT
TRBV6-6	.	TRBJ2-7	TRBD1	CASKRTGLSYEQYF	TGTGCCAGCAAACGGACAGGTCTTTCCTACGAGCAGTACTTC
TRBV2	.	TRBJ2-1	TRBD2	CASRGLADYNEQFF	TGTGCCAGCAGGGGACTAGCAGATTACAATGAGCAGTTCTTC
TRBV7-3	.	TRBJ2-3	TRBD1	CASSGQVADTQYF	TGTGCCAGCAGCGGACAGGTAGCAGATACGCAGTATTTT
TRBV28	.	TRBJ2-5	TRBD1	CASTSLQGGGETQYF	TGTGCCAGCACCTCTTTACAGGGGGGCGGGGAGACCCAGTACTTC
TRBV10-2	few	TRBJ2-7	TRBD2	CASSESGGTYEQYF	TGCGCCAGCAGTGAATCGGGAGGTACCTACGAGCAGTACTTC
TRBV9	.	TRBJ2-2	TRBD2	CASSPGTSSNGELFF	TGTGCCAGCAGCCCCGGGACTAGTTCGAACGGGGAGCTGTTTTTT
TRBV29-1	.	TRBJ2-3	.	CSVVLHTDTQYF	TGCAGCGTTGTACTCCACACAGATACGCAGTATTTT
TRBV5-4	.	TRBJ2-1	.	CASKEQGYNGEQFF	TGTGCCAGCAAAGAGCAGGGCTACAACGGTGAGCAGTTCTTC
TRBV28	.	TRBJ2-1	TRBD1	CASSLSGQGKGNEQFF	TGTGCCAGCAGTTTATCCGGACAGGGAAAAGGGAATGAGCAGTTCTTC
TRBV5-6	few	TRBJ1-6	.	CASSYRTVYNSPLHF	TGTGCCAGCAGTTATCGGACAGTTTATAATTCACCCCTCCACTTT
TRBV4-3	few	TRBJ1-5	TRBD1	CASSRDRGGPGDQPQHF	TGCGCCAGCAGCCGGGACAGGGGGGGACCTGGCGATCAGCCCCAGCATTTT
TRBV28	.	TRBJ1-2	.	CASTLGRDYGYTF	TGTGCCAGCACCTTGGGCAGAGACTATGGCTACACCTTC
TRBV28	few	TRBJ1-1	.	CASSLGTRIMNTEAFF	TGTGCCAGCAGTTTAGGGACACGTATAATGAACACTGAAGCTTTCTTT
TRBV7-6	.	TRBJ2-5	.	CASSLGGLGVGETQYF	TGTGCCAGCAGCTTAGGGGGACTGGGTGTTGGGGAGACCCAGTACTTC
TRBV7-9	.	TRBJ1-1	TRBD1	CASSLGRGGQGANTEAFF	TGTGCCAGCAGCTTAGGTCGCGGGGGACAGGGGGCGAACACTGAAGCTTTCTTT
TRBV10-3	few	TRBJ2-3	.	CAISGSRQSDTQYF	TGTGCCATCAGTGGGAGTCGGCAGTCAGATACGCAGTATTTT
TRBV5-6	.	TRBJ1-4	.	CASSSGTRFQKLFF	TGTGCCAGCAGCTCCGGGACAAGATTCCAAAAACTGTTTTTT
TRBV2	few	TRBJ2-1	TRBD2	CATKREGEQFF	TGTGCCACCAAGCGGGAGGGTGAGCAGTTCTTC
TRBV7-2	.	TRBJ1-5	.	CASSPLRGSNQPQHF	TGTGCCAGCAGCCCTTTGAGGGGGAGCAATCAGCCCCAGCATTTT
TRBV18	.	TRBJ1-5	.	CASSLQQGGQPQHF	TGTGCCAGCTCACTGCAACAGGGTGGCCAGCCCCAGCATTTT